Shown below are 6 T cell receptor beta chains from a single sample sequenced in a study of T cell responses to AZD1222 COVID-19 vaccine (dated by TCRdb to about 2021). The label giving this sample's time point can be read as: baseline before first vaccination. Libraries came from the immunoSEQ multiplex PCR assay. TCRdb carries this immuneACCESS record with in-frame sequences only. Its versions omit some clonotypes, under half of them owing to an unresolved V gene in the studies checked, with the rest unexplained. The sample has 150,000 or so clones on record, about 91% of them singletons. The ten top clones hold about 16% of the sample. The sample was peripheral blood, taken on day 0 of AZD1222 vaccination. All receptors derive from an adult in good health.

This chain links TRBV11-3 with TRBJ2-1; TRBD2 might be the D (6 bases). V dropped 3 bases and J dropped 3 bases, with 12 bases sitting between them. Germline V CDR1 and CDR2: SGHNT, YENEEA. The CDR3 has 15 amino acids. The CDR3 sequence is CASSLKGGLYNEQFF. In DNA form, the CDR3 reads TGTGCCAGCAGCTTGAAGGGAGGCCTCTACAATGAGCAGTTCTTC.

The chain combines TRBV7-9 with TRBJ2-7, with 10 bases fitting TRBD1. Trimming at V came to 1 base and at J to 4 bases, leaving 4 bases not matched to a gene. The CDR3 spans 15 residues. CDR1 and CDR2 (germline): SEHNR, FQNEAQ (reference sequence). CDR3 amino acids: CASSLEGTGVYEQYF. CDR3 in DNA: TGTGCCAGCAGCTTAGAAGGGACAGGGGTTTACGAGCAGTACTTC.

This sequence joins TRBV24-1 and TRBJ2-1; TRBD2 matches at 7 bases. The CDR3 contains 16 residues. V gave up 0 bases and J gave up 9 bases; unmatched junction bases: 10. CDR1 and CDR2 (germline): KGHDR, SFDVKD. The CDR3 region has the DNA TGTGCCACCAGTGATTTGGCCAGCGGGGTTCTTGGTGAGCAGTTCTTC. Its translation: CATSDLASGVLGEQFF.

V and J are TRBV7-2 and TRBJ2-4, with 7 bases aligning to TRBD1. Germline values: CDR1 SGHTA, CDR2 FQGNSA. Germline trimming cut 4 bases from V and 5 bases from J; bases unmatched to any gene: 8. The CDR3 contains 15 residues. The CDR3 DNA reads as TGTGCCAGCAGCTCTAGGGGGCGCGTCGAAAACATTCAGTACTTC. This gives the protein CASSSRGRVENIQYF. The full variable domain, with the rest looked up from reference TRBV7-2 and TRBJ2-4, is GAGVSQSPSNKVTEKGKDVELRCDPISGHTALYWYRQSLGQGLEFLIYFQGNSAPDKSGLPSDRFSAERTGGSVSTLTIQRTQQEDSAVYLCASSSRGRVENIQYFGAGTRLSVL.

The gene calls are TRBV4-2 and TRBJ2-1; 15 positions agree with TRBD2. Looked up from germline, CDR1 is LGHNA and CDR2 is YNFKEQ. The CDR3 has 17 residues. V trimming: 3 bases; J trimming: 8 bases; junction bases outside the gene matches: 8. Here the CDR3 reads CASSQARTSGGADEQFF. The CDR3, as DNA: TGTGCCAGCAGCCAGGCTAGGACTAGCGGGGGGGCAGATGAGCAGTTCTTC.

In its sample, this clone was seen a few times. Other DNA variants within this sample encode the same CDR3. The chain is built from TRBV5-6 and TRBJ1-2; TRBD1 might be the D (6 bases). Trimming took 4 bases from V and 4 from J, leaving 14 bases between them. CDR3 length: 14 amino acids. Germline V gene data show CDR1 as SGHDT and CDR2 as YYEEEE. The CDR3 DNA follows: TGTGCCAGCAGCCTACCTGGACAGAGCTATGGCTACACCTTC. Encoded protein: CASSLPGQSYGYTF.